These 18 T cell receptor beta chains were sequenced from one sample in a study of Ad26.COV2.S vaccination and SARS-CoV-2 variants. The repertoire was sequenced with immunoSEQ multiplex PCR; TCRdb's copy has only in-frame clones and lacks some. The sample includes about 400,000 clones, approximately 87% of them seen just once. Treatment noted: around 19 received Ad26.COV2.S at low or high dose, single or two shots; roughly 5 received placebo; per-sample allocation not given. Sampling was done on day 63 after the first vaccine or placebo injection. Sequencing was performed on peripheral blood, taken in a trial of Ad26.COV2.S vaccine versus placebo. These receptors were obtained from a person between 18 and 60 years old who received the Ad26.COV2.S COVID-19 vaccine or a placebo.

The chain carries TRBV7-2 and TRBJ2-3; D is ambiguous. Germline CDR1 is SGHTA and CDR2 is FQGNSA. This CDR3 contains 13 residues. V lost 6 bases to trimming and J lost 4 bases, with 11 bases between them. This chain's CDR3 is CASRLGYSDTQYF. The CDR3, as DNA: TGTGCCAGCAGATTGGGCTACTCAGATACGCAGTATTTT.

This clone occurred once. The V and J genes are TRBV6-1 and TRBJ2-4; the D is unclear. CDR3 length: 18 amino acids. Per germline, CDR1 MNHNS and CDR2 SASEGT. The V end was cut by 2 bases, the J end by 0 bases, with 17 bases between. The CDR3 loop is CASSESVLGRVAKNIQYF. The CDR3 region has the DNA TGTGCCAGCAGTGAATCCGTTCTTGGCAGAGTAGCCAAAAACATTCAGTACTTC.

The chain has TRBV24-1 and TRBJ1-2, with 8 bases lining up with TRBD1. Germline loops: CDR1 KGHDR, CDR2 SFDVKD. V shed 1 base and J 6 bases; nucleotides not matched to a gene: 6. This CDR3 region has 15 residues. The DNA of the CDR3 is TGTGCCACCAGTGATTTAGCCAGGGGGCGGGATGGCTACACCTTC. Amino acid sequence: CATSDLARGRDGYTF.

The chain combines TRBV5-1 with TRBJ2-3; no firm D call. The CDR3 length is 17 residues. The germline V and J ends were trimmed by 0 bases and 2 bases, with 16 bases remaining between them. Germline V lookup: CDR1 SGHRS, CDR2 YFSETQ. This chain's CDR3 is CASSLVAQLFITDTQYF. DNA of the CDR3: TGCGCCAGCAGCTTGGTGGCCCAGCTCTTTATCACAGATACGCAGTATTTT.

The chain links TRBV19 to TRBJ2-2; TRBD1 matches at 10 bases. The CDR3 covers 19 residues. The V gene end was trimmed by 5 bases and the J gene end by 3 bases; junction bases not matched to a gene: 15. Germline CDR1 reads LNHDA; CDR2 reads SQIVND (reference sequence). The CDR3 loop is CASSAVRTGGLRDTGELFF. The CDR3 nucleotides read TGTGCCAGTAGTGCCGTTCGGACAGGGGGATTACGGGACACCGGGGAGCTGTTTTTT.

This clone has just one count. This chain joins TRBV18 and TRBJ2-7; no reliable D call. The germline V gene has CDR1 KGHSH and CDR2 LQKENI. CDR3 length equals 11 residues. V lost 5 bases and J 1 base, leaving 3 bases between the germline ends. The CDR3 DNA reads TGTGCCAGCTCAACTTCCTACGAGCAGTACTTC. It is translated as CASSTSYEQYF.

The CDR3 DNA reads TGTGCCAGCAGCTTTAGAGCGGGGGGCCCCTACAATGAGCAGTTCTTC. The encoded protein is CASSFRAGGPYNEQFF. The chain combines TRBV11-2 with TRBJ2-1, with 9 nucleotides matching TRBD2. The junction had 5 bases not matched to a gene; V was cut back by 3 bases and J by 2 bases. This CDR3 is built from 16 residues. Germline CDR1 and CDR2: SGHAT and FQNNGV.

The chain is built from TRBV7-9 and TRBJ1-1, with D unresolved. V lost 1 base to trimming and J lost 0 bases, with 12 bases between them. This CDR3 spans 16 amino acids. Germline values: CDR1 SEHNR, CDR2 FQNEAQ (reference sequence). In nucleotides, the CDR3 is TGTGCCAGCAGCTTAGTAGCCGCGGTGATGAACACTGAAGCTTTCTTT. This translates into CASSLVAAVMNTEAFF.

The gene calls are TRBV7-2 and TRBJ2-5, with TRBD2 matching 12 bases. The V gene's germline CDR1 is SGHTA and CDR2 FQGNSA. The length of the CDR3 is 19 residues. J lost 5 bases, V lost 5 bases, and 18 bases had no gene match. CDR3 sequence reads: CASSLALTSGGLAGETQYF. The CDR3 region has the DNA TGTGCCAGCAGCCTCGCTCTAACTAGCGGGGGGCTCGCTGGGGAGACCCAGTACTTC.

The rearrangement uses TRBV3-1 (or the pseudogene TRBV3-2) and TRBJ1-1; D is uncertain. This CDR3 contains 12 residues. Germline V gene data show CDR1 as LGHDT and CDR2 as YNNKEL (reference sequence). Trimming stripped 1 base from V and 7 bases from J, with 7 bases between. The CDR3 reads CASSQVMGEAFF. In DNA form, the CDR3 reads TGTGCCAGCAGCCAAGTGATGGGTGAAGCTTTCTTT.

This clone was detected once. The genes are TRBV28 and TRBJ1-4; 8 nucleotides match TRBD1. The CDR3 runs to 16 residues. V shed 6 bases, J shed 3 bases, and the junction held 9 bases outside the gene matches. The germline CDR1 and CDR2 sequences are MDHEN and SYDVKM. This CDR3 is CASSDSGGTANEKLFF. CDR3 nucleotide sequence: TGTGCCAGCAGCGATTCAGGGGGCACAGCTAATGAAAAACTGTTTTTT. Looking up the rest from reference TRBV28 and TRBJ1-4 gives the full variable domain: DVKVTQSSRYLVKRTGEKVFLECVQDMDHENMFWYRQDPGLGLRLIYFSYDVKMKEKGDIPEGYSVSREKKERFSLILESASTNQTSMYLCASSDSGGTANEKLFFGSGTQLSVL.

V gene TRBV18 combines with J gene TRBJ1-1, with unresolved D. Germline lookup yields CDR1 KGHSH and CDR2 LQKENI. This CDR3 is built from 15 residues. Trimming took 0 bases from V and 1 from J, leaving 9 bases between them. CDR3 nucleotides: TGTGCCAGCTCACCACCGCCAGATACGAACACTGAAGCTTTCTTT. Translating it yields CASSPPPDTNTEAFF.

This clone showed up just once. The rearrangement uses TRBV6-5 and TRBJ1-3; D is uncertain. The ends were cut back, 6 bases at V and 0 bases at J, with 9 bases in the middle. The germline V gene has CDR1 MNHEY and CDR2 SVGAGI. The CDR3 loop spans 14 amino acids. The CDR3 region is CASRSLISGNTIYF. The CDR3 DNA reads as TGTGCCAGCAGGTCCTTAATCTCTGGAAACACCATATATTTT.

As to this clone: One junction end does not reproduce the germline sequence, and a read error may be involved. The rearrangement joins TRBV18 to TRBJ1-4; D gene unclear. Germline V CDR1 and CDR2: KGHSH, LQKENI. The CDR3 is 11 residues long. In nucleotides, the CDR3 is TGCGCCAGCGCGGCTAATGAAAAACTGTTTTTT. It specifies CASAANEKLFF.

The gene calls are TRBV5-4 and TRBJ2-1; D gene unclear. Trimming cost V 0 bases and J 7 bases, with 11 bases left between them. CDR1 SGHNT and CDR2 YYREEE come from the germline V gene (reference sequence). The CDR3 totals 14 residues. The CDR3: CASSLEDHLNEQFF. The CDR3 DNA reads TGTGCCAGCAGCTTGGAGGACCACTTGAATGAGCAGTTCTTC.

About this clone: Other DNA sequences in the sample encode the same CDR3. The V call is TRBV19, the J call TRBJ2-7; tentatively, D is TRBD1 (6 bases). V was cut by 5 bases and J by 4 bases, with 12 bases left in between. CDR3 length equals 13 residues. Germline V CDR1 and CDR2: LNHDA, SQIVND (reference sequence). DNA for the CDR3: TGTGCCAGTAGTGCCGGACAGCCGTACGAGCAGTACTTC. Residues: CASSAGQPYEQYF.

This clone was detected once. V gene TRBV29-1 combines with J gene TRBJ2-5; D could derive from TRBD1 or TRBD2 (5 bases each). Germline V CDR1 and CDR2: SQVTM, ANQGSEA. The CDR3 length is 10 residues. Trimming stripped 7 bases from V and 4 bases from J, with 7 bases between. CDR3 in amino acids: CSGGGETQYF. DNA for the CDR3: TGCAGCGGTGGGGGAGAGACCCAGTACTTC.

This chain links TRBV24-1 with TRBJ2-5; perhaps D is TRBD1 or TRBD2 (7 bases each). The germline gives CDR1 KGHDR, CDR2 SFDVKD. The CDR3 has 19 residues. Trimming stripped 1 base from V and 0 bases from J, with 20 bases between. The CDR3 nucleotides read TGTGCCACCAGTGATTTCCCAGGGGGGACTAAAAAAAACCAAGAGACCCAGTACTTC. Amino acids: CATSDFPGGTKKNQETQYF.